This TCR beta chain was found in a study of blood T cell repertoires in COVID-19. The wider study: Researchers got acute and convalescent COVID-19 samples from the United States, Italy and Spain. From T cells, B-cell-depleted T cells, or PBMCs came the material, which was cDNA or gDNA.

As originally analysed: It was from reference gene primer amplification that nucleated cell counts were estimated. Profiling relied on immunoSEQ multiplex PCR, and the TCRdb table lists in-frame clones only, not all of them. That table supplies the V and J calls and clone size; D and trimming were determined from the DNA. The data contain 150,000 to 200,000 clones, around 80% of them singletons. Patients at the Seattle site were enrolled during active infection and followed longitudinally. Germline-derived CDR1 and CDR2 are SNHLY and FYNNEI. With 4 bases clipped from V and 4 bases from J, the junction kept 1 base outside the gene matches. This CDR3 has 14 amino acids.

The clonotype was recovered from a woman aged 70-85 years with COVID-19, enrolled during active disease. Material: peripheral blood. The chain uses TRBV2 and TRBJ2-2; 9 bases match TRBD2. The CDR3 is CASSGLAATGELFF. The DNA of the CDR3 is TGTGCCAGCAGTGGACTAGCGGCCACCGGGGAGCTGTTTTTT.